Below are 24 T cell receptor beta chains sequenced from a single sample in a study of blood T cells in healthy people across ages. A sample-barcoded 5' primer and a J-beta primer mix were used in a second PCR of about 7 to 12 cycles. MiXCR was run by TCRdb on the 5' RACE reads, yielding one entry per CDR3 protein. Of hundreds of thousands of distinct CDR3 sequences in the sample, roughly 32% were seen once. Source material: blood. The receptor source for this set is a woman older than 75 in good health.

This clonotype was counted at least ten times. The chain carries TRBV12-3 or TRBV12-4 and TRBJ2-5; weak D call: TRBD2 (5 bases). The CDR3 runs 14 residues. V shed 0 bases and J shed 0 bases, with 5 bases lying between them. Here the CDR3 reads CASSLADYQETQYF. The DNA for the CDR3 is TGTGCCAGCAGTTTAGCGGACTACCAAGAGACCCAGTACTTC.

This clonotype was observed at least ten times. The CDR3 reads CASSLTGMGDTQYF. The CDR3 nucleotides are TGCGCCAGCAGCTTGACGGGGATGGGAGATACGCAGTATTTT. This rearrangement joins TRBV5-1 to TRBJ2-3, with D tentatively TRBD2 (5 bases). Trimming cost V 1 base and J 5 bases, with 11 bases left between them. Germline V CDR1 and CDR2: SGHRS, YFSETQ. The CDR3 totals 14 residues.

The V and J genes are TRBV21-1 and TRBJ2-5. The J call is in doubt because the DNA end fits TRBJ2-7 better. TRBV21-1 is classified as a pseudogene. This CDR3 has 10 residues. The CDR3 bases are TGTGCCAGCAGTTCAGACGAGCAGTACTTC. The encoded protein is CASSSDEQYF.

This clonotype occurred a few times. This chain joins TRBV5-6 and TRBJ1-1; 9 bases match TRBD1. The CDR3 length is 16 residues. J gave up 2 bases and V 3 bases, and 8 bases lay outside the gene matches. From germline, CDR1 is SGHDT and CDR2 YYEEEE. The DNA of the CDR3 is TGTGCCAGCAGCTATTGGACAGGGGATACAAACACTGAAGCTTTCTTT. Its translation: CASSYWTGDTNTEAFF.

Concerning this clonotype: A much larger clone sits a single nucleotide away, making a read error possible. The chain couples TRBV27 to TRBJ2-3; 9 bases match TRBD1. CDR1 MNHEY and CDR2 SMNVEV come from the germline V gene (reference sequence). The V and J ends lost 6 bases and 3 bases, in that order; junction bases with no gene match: 10. The CDR3 has 16 residues. The CDR3 is CASSPGEQGATDTQYF. Written as DNA, the CDR3 is TGTGCCAGCAGCCCGGGCGAACAGGGGGCGACAGATACGCAGTATTTT.

The chain recombines TRBV6-1 with TRBJ1-3, with unresolved D. The V gene lost 0 bases and the J gene lost 1 base, with 4 bases spanning the gap. The CDR3 has 14 residues. Germline CDR1 is MNHNS and CDR2 is SASEGT. This CDR3 is CASSEAGSGNTIYF. For the CDR3, the DNA is TGTGCCAGCAGTGAAGCGGGTTCTGGAAACACCATATATTTT.

The chain uses TRBV5-1 and TRBJ2-1; D possibly corresponds to TRBD1 (5 bases). The J call may be incorrect, as the DNA end agrees better with TRBJ2-7. The germline gives CDR1 SGHRS, CDR2 YFSETQ. The CDR3 is 14 amino acids. DNA for the CDR3: TGCGCCAGCAGCACAGGCTACTCCTACAATGAGCAGTACTTC. It specifies CASSTGYSYNEQYF.

CDR3 nucleotides: TGTGCCTGGAGTGTAAGGACAGGGAGCAATCAGCCCCAGCATTTT. It translates to CAWSVRTGSNQPQHF. This chain joins TRBV30 and TRBJ1-5; TRBD1 agrees at 8 bases. V lost 0 bases, J lost 1 base, and 2 bases stayed unmatched. CDR3 length equals 15 residues. The germline V gene encodes CDR1 GTSNPN and CDR2 SVGIG (reference sequence).

The chain is built from TRBV19 and TRBJ2-7; TRBD1 agrees at 8 bases. The CDR3 is made up of 15 amino acids. The germline V gene encodes CDR1 LNHDA and CDR2 SQIVND (reference sequence). The trim removed 2 bases at V and 6 bases at J, leaving 9 bases unmatched. In DNA, the CDR3 is TGTGCCAGTAGTATACAGGGACCAGGGGGCAGCGAGCAGTACTTC. Amino acid sequence: CASSIQGPGGSEQYF.

This clonotype occurred many times. The V and J genes are TRBV29-1 and TRBJ1-2; 9 bases fit TRBD1. Germline CDR1 and CDR2: SQVTM and ANQGSEA. The V segment lost 6 bases and the J segment 0 bases; nucleotides outside the gene matches: 5. The CDR3 spans 14 residues. The CDR3 protein is CSVADRGTNYGYTF. The CDR3 DNA sequence: TGCAGCGTCGCAGACAGGGGGACTAACTATGGCTACACCTTC.

This clonotype was observed a few times. J is TRBJ1-1 and V is TRBV5-1; D is ambiguous. The germline V and J ends were trimmed by 6 bases and 1 base, with 10 bases remaining between them. Germline-derived CDR1 and CDR2 are SGHRS and YFSETQ. The CDR3 sequence is 13 residues long. Written as DNA, the CDR3 is TGCGCCAGCAACGTAGTTCAGAACACTGAAGCTTTCTTT. Encoded protein: CASNVVQNTEAFF.

This clonotype was counted many times. V is TRBV6-1 and J is TRBJ2-1; possible D gene TRBD2, 6 bases. V was pared by 2 bases and J by 5 bases, with 10 bases between. Looked up from germline, CDR1 is MNHNS and CDR2 is SASEGT. This CDR3 spans 14 amino acids. The CDR3 DNA reads as TGTGCCAGCAGTGAATGGGAGCGGGACAATGAGCAGTTCTTC. Residues: CASSEWERDNEQFF.

This chain connects TRBV19 to TRBJ2-2; 7 bases fit TRBD1. The V gene end was trimmed by 7 bases and the J gene end by 4 bases; junction bases not matched to a gene: 9. The CDR3 consists of 15 residues. CDR1 LNHDA and CDR2 SQIVND come from the germline V gene (reference sequence). In DNA, the CDR3 is TGTGCCAGTAAGAGCTTGGACAGGCCCACCGGGGAGCTGTTTTTT. Translated: CASKSLDRPTGELFF.

This clonotype was observed a handful of times. A read error may explain this, as a much larger clone is one base away. The V call is TRBV5-1, the J call TRBJ1-1; perhaps TRBD1 as D (5 bases). V was shortened by 0 bases and J by 5 bases, with 11 bases between the two germline ends. Germline values: CDR1 SGHRS, CDR2 YFSETQ. CDR3 length: 14 amino acids. The CDR3: CASSLEGRGTEAFF. The CDR3 DNA follows: TGCGCCAGCAGCTTGGAGGGACGGGGAACTGAAGCTTTCTTT.

The CDR3 loop is CASSFYAGGLNTGELFF. The DNA for the CDR3 is TGTGCCAGCAGCTTCTACGCGGGGGGCCTTAACACCGGGGAGCTGTTTTTT. V usage is TRBV7-2 and J usage is TRBJ2-2; TRBD2 matches at 8 bases. V was pared by 3 bases and J by 2 bases, with 8 bases of the junction left unmatched. The CDR3 contains 17 residues. Germline V lookup: CDR1 SGHTA, CDR2 FQGNSA.

This clonotype has a count of ten or more. The chain combines TRBV5-1 with TRBJ2-5; 7 bases are shared with TRBD1. Germline CDR1 is SGHRS and CDR2 is YFSETQ. Losses at the gene ends were 3 bases for V and 11 bases for J; bases not matched to a gene: 16. The CDR3 totals 15 residues. The chain's CDR3 is CASSSAGQVGSGQYF. Written as DNA, the CDR3 is TGCGCCAGCAGCTCGGCCGGACAGGTCGGCTCGGGGCAGTACTTC.

In this sample, this clonotype turned up a few times. This chain uses TRBV6-6 with TRBJ1-5, with a tentative D call TRBD1 (5 bases). Trimming took off 1 base at V and 3 bases at J, with 10 bases between the two ends. The germline V gene encodes CDR1 MNHNY and CDR2 SVGAGI (reference sequence). CDR3 length equals 15 residues. DNA for the CDR3: TGTGCCAGCAGTTACTGGGACGGCCCCAATCAGCCCCAGCATTTT. Its protein product is CASSYWDGPNQPQHF.

This clonotype was detected only a few times. The rearrangement joins TRBV29-1 to TRBJ2-3, with D possibly TRBD2 on 5 matching bases. Germline assignment: CDR1 SQVTM and CDR2 ANQGSEA. Deletions cut 8 bases from V and 6 bases from J, with 15 bases between. This CDR3 has 12 residues. The CDR3 loop reads CSSGTSRDTQYF. The DNA for the CDR3 is TGCAGCTCGGGAACATCAAGGGATACGCAGTATTTT.

This clonotype was seen repeatedly, ten times or more. A much larger clone lies a single base off, so this may be a read error. The V gene is TRBV6-2 or TRBV6-3, the J gene TRBJ2-1, with 8 bases that match TRBD2. Gene TRBJ2-7 matches the end of the DNA better, so the J call may be wrong. The CDR3 runs to 15 residues. Germline V lookup: CDR1 MNHEY, CDR2 SVGEGT. The DNA for the CDR3 is TGTGCCAGCAGCCCCGGGGGGGCGTCCTACAATGAGCAGTACTTC. It specifies CASSPGGASYNEQYF.

CDR3: CASRVVDTEAFF. The CDR3 coding sequence is TGTGCCAGCAGAGTCGTGGACACTGAAGCTTTCTTT. The chain has TRBV2 and TRBJ1-1, with D uncertain. Germline CDR1 SNHLY, CDR2 FYNNEI. V lost 6 bases and J lost 3, with 8 bases in between. The CDR3 runs to 12 residues.

Only a few counts were recorded for this clonotype. The V gene is TRBV9, the J gene TRBJ1-3; D not certain. Germline loops: CDR1 SGDLS, CDR2 YYNGEE. V was trimmed by 0 bases and J by 3 bases, leaving 7 bases between them. This CDR3 has 14 residues. CDR3 residues: CASSVAGRGNTIYF. DNA for the CDR3: TGTGCCAGCAGCGTAGCCGGACGTGGAAACACCATATATTTT.

The rearrangement links TRBV9 to TRBJ2-5, with 9 bases identical to TRBD1. The tail of the sequence fits TRBJ2-7 better, so the J call may be wrong. Germline loops: CDR1 SGDLS, CDR2 YYNGEE. This CDR3 has 14 residues. Written as DNA, the CDR3 is TGTGCCAGCAGCGCCTGGGACAGGGACTACGAGCAGTACTTC. Translation: CASSAWDRDYEQYF.

This clonotype was counted between two and nine times. The CDR3 sequence is CASRIGGKGTEAFF. The CDR3, as DNA: TGTGCCAGCAGGATAGGGGGAAAGGGCACTGAAGCTTTCTTT. The chain is built from TRBV12-3 or TRBV12-4 and TRBJ1-1; a possible D gene is TRBD1 (6 bases). The CDR3 contains 14 residues. Trimming pared 6 bases from V and 4 bases from J, leaving 15 bases between.

This clonotype occurred a few times. Given a much more abundant clone one base away, this may be a read error. The chain has TRBV7-2 and TRBJ2-1; D remains ambiguous. The better agreement between TRBJ2-7 and the DNA end casts doubt on the J call. Per germline, CDR1 SGHTA and CDR2 FQGNSA. The CDR3 is 12 residues long. CDR3 DNA sequence: TGTGCCAGCAGCTGGAATTACAATGAGCAGTACTTC. Its protein product is CASSWNYNEQYF.